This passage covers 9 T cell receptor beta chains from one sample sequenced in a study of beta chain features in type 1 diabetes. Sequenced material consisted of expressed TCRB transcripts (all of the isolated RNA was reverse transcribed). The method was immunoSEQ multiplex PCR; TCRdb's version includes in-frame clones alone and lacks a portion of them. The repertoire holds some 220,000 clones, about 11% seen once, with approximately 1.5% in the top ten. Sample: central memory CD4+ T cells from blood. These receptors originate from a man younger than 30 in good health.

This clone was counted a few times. CDR3 region: CSATGADYGYTF. CDR3 DNA sequence: TGCAGCGCGACAGGGGCGGACTATGGCTACACCTTC. The rearrangement joins TRBV29-1 to TRBJ1-2; 8 nucleotides match TRBD1. V was clipped by 7 bases and J by 3 bases; unmatched bases: 4. Per the germline V gene, CDR1 is SQVTM and CDR2 is ANQGSEA. The CDR3 runs to 12 residues.

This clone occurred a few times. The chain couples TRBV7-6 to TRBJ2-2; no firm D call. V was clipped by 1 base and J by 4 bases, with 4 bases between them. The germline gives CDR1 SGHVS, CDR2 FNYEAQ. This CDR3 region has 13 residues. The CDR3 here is CASSLDPTGELFF. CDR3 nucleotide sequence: TGTGCCAGCAGCTTAGATCCCACCGGGGAGCTGTTTTTT.

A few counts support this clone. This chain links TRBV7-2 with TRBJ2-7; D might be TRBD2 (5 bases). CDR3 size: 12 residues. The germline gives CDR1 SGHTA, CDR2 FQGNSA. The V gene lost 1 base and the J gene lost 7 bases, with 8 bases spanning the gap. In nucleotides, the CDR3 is TGTGCCAGCAGCTTAGGAAGAGGGGAGCAGTACTTC. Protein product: CASSLGRGEQYF.

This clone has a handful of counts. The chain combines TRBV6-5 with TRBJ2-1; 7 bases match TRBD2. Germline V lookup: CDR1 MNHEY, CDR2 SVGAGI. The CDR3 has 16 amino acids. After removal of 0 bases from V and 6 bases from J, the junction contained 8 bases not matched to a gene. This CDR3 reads CASSYSHPGGGNEQFF. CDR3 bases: TGTGCCAGCAGTTACTCGCACCCGGGAGGTGGCAATGAGCAGTTCTTC.

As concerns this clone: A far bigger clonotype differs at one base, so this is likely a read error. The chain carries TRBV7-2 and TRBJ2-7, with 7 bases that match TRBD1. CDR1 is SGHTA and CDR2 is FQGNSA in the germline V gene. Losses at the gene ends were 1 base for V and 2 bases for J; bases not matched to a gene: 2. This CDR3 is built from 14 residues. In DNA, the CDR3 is TGTGCCAGCAGCTTAGACAGGGGACCCTACGAGCAGTACTTC. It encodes CASSLDRGPYEQYF.

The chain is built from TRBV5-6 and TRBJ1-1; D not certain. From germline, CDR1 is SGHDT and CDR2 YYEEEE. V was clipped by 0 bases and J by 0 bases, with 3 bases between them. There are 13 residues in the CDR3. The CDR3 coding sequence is TGTGCCAGCAGCTTGGAAGTGAACACTGAAGCTTTCTTT. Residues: CASSLEVNTEAFF.

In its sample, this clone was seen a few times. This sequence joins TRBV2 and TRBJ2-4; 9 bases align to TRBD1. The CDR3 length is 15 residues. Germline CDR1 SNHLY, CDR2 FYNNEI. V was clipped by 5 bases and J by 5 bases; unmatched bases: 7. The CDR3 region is CASSSDRGIQNIQYF. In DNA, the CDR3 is TGTGCCAGCAGTTCGGACAGGGGAATCCAAAACATTCAGTACTTC.

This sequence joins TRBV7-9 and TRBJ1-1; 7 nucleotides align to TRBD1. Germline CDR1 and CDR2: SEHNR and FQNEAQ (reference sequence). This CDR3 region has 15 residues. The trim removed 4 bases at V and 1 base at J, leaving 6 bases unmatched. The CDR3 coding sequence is TGTGCCAGCAGCTCCAGACAGGGAGGGAACACTGAAGCTTTCTTT. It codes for CASSSRQGGNTEAFF.

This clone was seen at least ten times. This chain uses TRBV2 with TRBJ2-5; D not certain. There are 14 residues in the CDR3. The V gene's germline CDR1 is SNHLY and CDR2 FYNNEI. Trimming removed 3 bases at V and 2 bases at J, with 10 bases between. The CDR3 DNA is TGTGCCAGCAGTGATAGCTCCTGGCAAGAGACCCAGTACTTC. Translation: CASSDSSWQETQYF.